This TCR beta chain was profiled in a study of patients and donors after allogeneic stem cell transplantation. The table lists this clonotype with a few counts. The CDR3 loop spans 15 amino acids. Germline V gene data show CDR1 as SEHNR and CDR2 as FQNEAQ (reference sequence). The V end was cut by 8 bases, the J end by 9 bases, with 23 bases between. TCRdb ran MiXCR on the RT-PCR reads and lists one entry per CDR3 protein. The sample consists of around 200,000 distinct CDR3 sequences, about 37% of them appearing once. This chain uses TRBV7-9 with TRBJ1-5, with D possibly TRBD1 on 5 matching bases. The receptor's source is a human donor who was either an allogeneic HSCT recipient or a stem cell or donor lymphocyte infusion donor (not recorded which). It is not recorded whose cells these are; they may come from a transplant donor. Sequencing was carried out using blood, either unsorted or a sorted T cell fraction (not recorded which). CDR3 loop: CASARGTLSLGPQHF. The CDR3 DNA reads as TGTGCCAGCGCGCGGGGGACGCTTTCGCTCGGGCCCCAGCATTTT.